Below, 31 T cell receptor beta chains from the same sample are listed, as sequenced in a study of patients and donors after allogeneic stem cell transplantation. TCRdb reprocessed the RT-PCR reads via MiXCR and lists one record per CDR3 protein. The table records approximately 200,000 distinct CDR3 sequences, roughly 40% of them present only once. Input material: blood, either unsorted or a sorted T cell fraction (not recorded which). These receptors were taken from a human donor who was either an allogeneic HSCT recipient or a stem cell or donor lymphocyte infusion donor (not recorded which). It is not recorded whose cells these are; they may come from a transplant donor.

The rearrangement joins TRBV14 to TRBJ1-3; D remains ambiguous. The CDR3 is made up of 16 amino acids. Looked up from germline, CDR1 is SGHDN and CDR2 is FVKESK. V lost 0 bases and J 2 bases, leaving 11 bases between the germline ends. As DNA, the CDR3 is TGTGCCAGCAGCCAAGACCCTCTATTGGCTGGAAACACCATATATTTT. This sequence encodes CASSQDPLLAGNTIYF.

The V call is TRBV12-3 or TRBV12-4, the J call TRBJ1-1; D might be TRBD1 (6 bases). V lost 8 bases to trimming and J lost 0 bases, with 19 bases between them. The length of the CDR3 is 16 residues. This CDR3 reads CASLSFGDTMNTEAFF. CDR3 DNA: TGTGCCAGCCTGTCGTTCGGGGACACTATGAACACTGAAGCTTTCTTT.

The sample holds a few counts of this clonotype. V is TRBV28 and J is TRBJ2-2; 7 nucleotides align to TRBD1. J was trimmed by 5 bases and V by 3 bases; bases with no gene match: 6. From germline, CDR1 is MDHEN and CDR2 SYDVKM. The CDR3 covers 15 residues. The CDR3 loop reads CASSFLDRATGELFF. In DNA form, the CDR3 reads TGTGCCAGCAGTTTCTTAGACAGGGCGACCGGGGAGCTGTTTTTT. The full variable domain, its missing parts supplied by reference TRBV28 and TRBJ2-2, is DVKVTQSSRYLVKRTGEKVFLECVQDMDHENMFWYRQDPGLGLRLIYFSYDVKMKEKGDIPEGYSVSREKKERFSLILESASTNQTSMYLCASSFLDRATGELFFGEGSRLTVL.

The V and J genes are TRBV28 and TRBJ1-4; 9 bases line up with TRBD1. The CDR3 covers 15 residues. CDR1 is MDHEN, CDR2 SYDVKM, per germline. V dropped 2 bases and J dropped 8; count of bases not matched to a gene: 6. CDR3 region: CASSLGGQGEEKLFF. The CDR3 nucleotides read TGTGCCAGCAGTTTAGGGGGACAGGGAGAAGAAAAACTGTTTTTT.

This clonotype has just a few counts. The rearrangement uses TRBV29-1 and TRBJ1-2, with D possibly TRBD1 on 5 matching bases. Deletions cut 0 bases from V and 0 bases from J, with 17 bases between. This CDR3 is 17 amino acids long. Per the germline V gene, CDR1 is SQVTM and CDR2 is ANQGSEA. CDR3 amino acids: CSVEDVGTEIANYGYTF. Written as DNA, the CDR3 is TGCAGCGTTGAAGATGTAGGGACGGAAATCGCTAACTATGGCTACACCTTC.

The rearrangement uses TRBV24-1 and TRBJ2-2, with D tentatively TRBD2 (5 bases). The CDR3 totals 15 residues. V lost 2 bases and J 8 bases, leaving 14 bases between the germline ends. Germline V lookup: CDR1 KGHDR, CDR2 SFDVKD. In DNA form, the CDR3 reads TGTGCCACCAGTGATTCTGACTACTTTAGGGGGGAGCTGTTTTTT. This gives the protein CATSDSDYFRGELFF.

The V and J genes are TRBV5-1 and TRBJ1-5; D unresolved. CDR3 size: 15 residues. Trimming removed 0 bases from V and 3 bases from J, with 10 bases in between. Germline values: CDR1 SGHRS, CDR2 YFSETQ. The CDR3 is CASSLDLRDNQPQHF. CDR3 nucleotide sequence: TGCGCCAGCAGCTTGGATCTGAGAGACAATCAGCCCCAGCATTTT.

The chain is built from TRBV20-1 and TRBJ2-1; 7 bases fit TRBD2. The J segment lost 5 bases and the V segment lost 5 bases, leaving 9 bases of the junction unmatched. The CDR3 runs to 14 residues. Per germline, CDR1 DFQATT and CDR2 SNEGSKA (reference sequence). CDR3 coding DNA: TGCAGTGCTCGGACCCCAGCGGGAAACAATGAGCAGTTCTTC. Translated: CSARTPAGNNEQFF.

There are a few counts of this clonotype. The chain combines TRBV15 with TRBJ1-1; D is unclear. Deletions cut 0 bases from V and 5 bases from J, with 13 bases between. Germline V CDR1 and CDR2: LNHNV, YYDKDF (reference sequence). The CDR3 spans 15 residues. Here the CDR3 reads CATSRDRLQTTEAFF. The CDR3 DNA follows: TGTGCCACCAGCAGAGATCGGTTACAGACTACTGAAGCTTTCTTT.

This clonotype was seen a handful of times. The chain uses TRBV7-9 and TRBJ1-1, with D perhaps matching TRBD1 (6 bases). V was shortened by 5 bases and J by 0 bases, with 10 bases between the two germline ends. CDR3 length: 14 amino acids. CDR1 and CDR2 from the germline V gene are SEHNR and FQNEAQ (reference sequence). The CDR3 protein is CASSPRGMNTEAFF. CDR3 nucleotide sequence: TGTGCCAGCAGCCCCAGGGGTATGAACACTGAAGCTTTCTTT. The full variable domain, with the rest looked up from reference TRBV7-9 and TRBJ1-1, is DTGVSQNPRHKITKRGQNVTFRCDPISEHNRLYWYRQTLGQGPEFLTYFQNEAQLEKSRLLSDRFSAERPKGSFSTLEIQRTEQGDSAMYLCASSPRGMNTEAFFGQGTRLTVV.

V and J are TRBV10-3 and TRBJ2-2, with 11 positions matching TRBD2. The CDR3 is 16 residues long. With V trimmed by 2 bases and J by 1 base, 0 bases remained unmatched. From germline, CDR1 is ENHRY and CDR2 SYGVKD. The chain's CDR3 is CAISEGTSGNTGELFF. The CDR3 DNA reads as TGTGCCATCAGTGAGGGGACTAGCGGGAACACCGGGGAGCTGTTTTTT.

The V and J genes are TRBV12-3 or TRBV12-4 and TRBJ1-6; 8 bases agree with TRBD1. Losses at the gene ends were 4 bases for V and 11 bases for J; bases not matched to a gene: 7. This CDR3 is built from 14 residues. CDR3 protein: CASSSIGQGPPLHF. Written as DNA, the CDR3 is TGTGCCAGCAGTTCTATTGGACAGGGACCACCCCTCCACTTT.

The J gene is TRBJ1-3, the V gene TRBV5-6, with 9 bases aligning to TRBD1. The CDR3 spans 16 residues. CDR1 is SGHDT, CDR2 YYEEEE, per germline. V shed 2 bases and J 6 bases; nucleotides not matched to a gene: 9. The CDR3 loop reads CASSFPDRGRENTIYF. The CDR3 coding sequence is TGTGCCAGCAGCTTCCCGGACAGGGGTCGTGAAAACACCATATATTTT.

This chain uses TRBV4-2 with TRBJ1-6; D call uncertain. Trimming shortened V by 3 bases and J by 8 bases, and 14 bases separated the two germline ends. The CDR3 has 15 amino acids. Germline V gives CDR1 LGHNA, CDR2 YNFKEQ. CDR3 protein: CASSQESNRDSPLHF. The CDR3 DNA reads as TGTGCCAGCAGCCAGGAGAGTAACAGAGATTCACCCCTCCACTTT.

This clonotype was seen a handful of times. This chain uses TRBV28 with TRBJ1-3, with 10 nucleotides matching TRBD1. Germline CDR1 is MDHEN and CDR2 is SYDVKM. Losses at the gene ends were 5 bases for V and 3 bases for J; bases not matched to a gene: 7. CDR3 length: 16 amino acids. CDR3 DNA sequence: TGTGCCAGCAGTCCCCGGGACAGGGGAGGTGGAAACACCATATATTTT. The encoded protein is CASSPRDRGGGNTIYF. The full variable domain, its missing parts supplied by reference TRBV28 and TRBJ1-3, is DVKVTQSSRYLVKRTGEKVFLECVQDMDHENMFWYRQDPGLGLRLIYFSYDVKMKEKGDIPEGYSVSREKKERFSLILESASTNQTSMYLCASSPRDRGGGNTIYFGEGSWLTVV.

V and J are TRBV19 and TRBJ2-1, with 11 bases identical to TRBD2. V lost 2 bases and J lost 6; bases outside the gene matches: 3. Germline loops: CDR1 LNHDA, CDR2 SQIVND (reference sequence). The CDR3 has 15 residues. The CDR3 protein is CASSIPGTSGNEQFF. CDR3 nucleotides: TGTGCCAGTAGTATACCCGGGACTAGCGGCAATGAGCAGTTCTTC.

This clonotype came up a few times. V gene TRBV12-3 or TRBV12-4 combines with J gene TRBJ2-5; 13 bases are a match to TRBD2. With 7 bases clipped from V and 5 bases from J, the junction kept 4 bases outside the gene matches. This CDR3 spans 14 amino acids. The CDR3 sequence: CASTRTSGSETQYF. In DNA form, the CDR3 reads TGTGCCAGCACAAGGACTAGCGGGAGTGAGACCCAGTACTTC.

This rearrangement joins TRBV12-3 or TRBV12-4 to TRBJ1-4, with 8 bases lining up with TRBD1. V gave up 5 bases and J gave up 0 bases; unmatched junction bases: 5. There are 16 residues in the CDR3. The CDR3 nucleotides are TGTGCCAGCAGTCGACAGGGGATTGCAACTAATGAAAAACTGTTTTTT. The encoded protein is CASSRQGIATNEKLFF.

The table lists this clonotype with a few counts. CDR3 in amino acids: CASSQLGEPEAFF. The DNA of the CDR3 is TGTGCCAGCAGCCAACTGGGGGAGCCTGAAGCTTTCTTT. V usage is TRBV12-3 or TRBV12-4 and J usage is TRBJ1-1; D possibly corresponds to TRBD1 (5 bases). The V and J ends lost 6 bases and 6 bases respectively, with 14 bases between them. The CDR3 is 13 residues long.

The chain couples TRBV20-1 to TRBJ2-1; 10 nucleotides line up with TRBD2. This CDR3 has 14 amino acids. Trimming at V came to 2 bases and at J to 10 bases, leaving 8 bases not matched to a gene. Per germline, CDR1 DFQATT and CDR2 SNEGSKA (reference sequence). CDR3 in amino acids: CSARKAGGPREQFF. The CDR3 nucleotides are TGCAGTGCTAGAAAAGCGGGAGGGCCTAGGGAGCAGTTCTTC.

The chain uses TRBV6-1 and TRBJ1-3, with D tentatively TRBD1 (5 bases). The CDR3 is 15 amino acids. Germline-derived CDR1 and CDR2 are MNHNS and SASEGT. Deletions cut 8 bases from V and 4 bases from J, with 18 bases between. Here the CDR3 reads CASPGVRESGNTIYF. In DNA form, the CDR3 reads TGTGCCAGCCCGGGGGTCCGGGAGTCGGGAAACACCATATATTTT.

In its sample, this clonotype was seen a few times. CDR3 nucleotide sequence: TGTGCCACCAGCAGAGTTGGGGGGCAAGAAGCTTTCTTT. Its translation is CATSRVGGQEAFF. The chain has TRBV15 and TRBJ1-1; TRBD1 might be the D (6 bases). V lost 1 base to trimming and J lost 8 bases, with 11 bases between them. This CDR3 has 13 residues. Germline values: CDR1 LNHNV, CDR2 YYDKDF (reference sequence).

The V call is TRBV12-2, the J call TRBJ2-7. TRBV12-2 represents a pseudogene. This CDR3 has 13 residues. CDR3 protein: CASLTGASYEQYF. The CDR3 nucleotides read TGTGCAAGTTTAACGGGAGCATCCTACGAGCAGTACTTC.

The V call is TRBV27, the J call TRBJ1-1; 8 positions match TRBD1. The V gene's germline CDR1 is MNHEY and CDR2 SMNVEV (reference sequence). The V and J ends lost 2 bases and 2 bases, in that order; junction bases with no gene match: 7. This CDR3 contains 16 residues. CDR3 in amino acids: CASSLGSGGVNTEAFF. In DNA, the CDR3 is TGTGCCAGCAGTTTAGGCTCAGGGGGCGTTAACACTGAAGCTTTCTTT.

The chain combines TRBV20-1 with TRBJ2-3; 8 bases align to TRBD1. Germline-derived CDR1 and CDR2 are DFQATT and SNEGSKA (reference sequence). With 6 bases clipped from V and 6 bases from J, the junction kept 5 bases outside the gene matches. This CDR3 is 12 amino acids long. The CDR3 DNA sequence: TGCAGTGCGCGTCAGGGGGCGGATACGCAGTATTTT. This sequence encodes CSARQGADTQYF.

This clonotype was seen more than once but under ten times. The rearrangement links TRBV6-1 to TRBJ1-2; D gene unclear. The V end was cut by 4 bases, the J end by 4 bases, with 19 bases between. The CDR3 sequence is 16 residues long. The germline V gene encodes CDR1 MNHNS and CDR2 SASEGT. The CDR3 nucleotides read TGTGCCAGCAGTGGAGAAAGCAATGGGGTTTGCTATGGCTACACCTTC. This translates into CASSGESNGVCYGYTF.

This clonotype was counted between two and nine times. This rearrangement joins TRBV14 to TRBJ2-5; TRBD2 might be the D (5 bases). Trimming stripped 1 base from V and 2 bases from J, with 11 bases between. The CDR3 covers 15 residues. Germline lookup yields CDR1 SGHDN and CDR2 FVKESK. Here the CDR3 reads CASSQGGLLQETQYF. As DNA, the CDR3 is TGTGCCAGCAGCCAAGGAGGACTTCTGCAAGAGACCCAGTACTTC.

V and J are TRBV6-2 or TRBV6-3 and TRBJ1-5; tentative D call: TRBD1 (5 bases). Trimming left V 9 bases short and J 1 base short, with 10 bases between. The CDR3 runs to 13 residues. CDR1 and CDR2 (germline): MNHEY, SVGEGT. The CDR3 region is CASGTVSNQPQHF. The CDR3 DNA sequence: TGTGCCAGTGGGACGGTGAGCAATCAGCCCCAGCATTTT.

The rearrangement uses TRBV12-3 or TRBV12-4 and TRBJ1-2, with no clear D. This CDR3 spans 13 amino acids. V dropped 6 bases and J dropped 3 bases, with 11 bases sitting between them. The DNA for the CDR3 is TGTGCCAGCAGCCCCAGCGCGGACTATGGCTACACCTTC. Translating gives CASSPSADYGYTF.

The table lists this clonotype with a few counts. The CDR3 DNA reads as TGTGCCAGCAGGTCCGGGACTAGCGGGAGAATCTATAATAATGAGCAGTTCTTC. As protein: CASRSGTSGRIYNNEQFF. This chain links TRBV5-6 with TRBJ2-1, with 14 bases matching TRBD2. Trimming removed 5 bases from V and 7 bases from J; junction bases left unmatched: 14. CDR3 length: 18 residues. CDR1 is SGHDT and CDR2 is YYEEEE in the germline V gene. Full variable domain (remainder filled in from reference TRBV5-6 and TRBJ2-1): DAGVTQSPTHLIKTRGQQVTLRCSPKSGHDTVSWYQQALGQGPQFIFQYYEEEERQRGNFPDRFSGHQFPNYSSELNVNALLLGDSALYLCASRSGTSGRIYNNEQFFGPGTRLTVL.

The rearrangement joins TRBV12-3 or TRBV12-4 to TRBJ2-7; D unresolved. Trimming took 4 bases from V and 3 from J, leaving 7 bases between them. The CDR3 spans 12 residues. The CDR3 sequence: CASSSANYEQYF. DNA of the CDR3: TGTGCCAGCAGTTCCGCCAACTACGAGCAGTACTTC.